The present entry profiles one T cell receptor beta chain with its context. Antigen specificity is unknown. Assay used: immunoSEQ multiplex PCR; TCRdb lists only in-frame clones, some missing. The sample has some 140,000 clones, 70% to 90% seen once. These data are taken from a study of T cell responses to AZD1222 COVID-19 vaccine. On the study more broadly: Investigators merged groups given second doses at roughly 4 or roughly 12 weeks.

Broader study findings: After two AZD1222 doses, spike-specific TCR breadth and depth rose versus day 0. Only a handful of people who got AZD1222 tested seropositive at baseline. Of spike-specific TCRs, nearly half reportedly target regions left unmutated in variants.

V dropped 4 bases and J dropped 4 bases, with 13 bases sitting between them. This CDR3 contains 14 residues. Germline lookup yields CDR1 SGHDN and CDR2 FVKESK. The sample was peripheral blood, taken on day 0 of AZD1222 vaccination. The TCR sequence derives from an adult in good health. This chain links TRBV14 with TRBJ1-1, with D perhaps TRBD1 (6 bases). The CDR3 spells CASSRGRGITEAFF. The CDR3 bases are TGTGCCAGCAGCCGTGGAAGGGGGATCACTGAAGCTTTCTTT.